The 10 T cell receptor beta chains in this list originate from one sample, sequenced in a study of cytomegalovirus exposure and HLA in healthy donors. PCR primers comprised 60 Vbeta and 13 Jbeta primers. TCRdb keeps only in-frame clones here, not all; method: immunoSEQ multiplex PCR. The profile shows about 130,000 clones, 65% to 90% of them singletons. Sequencing was done on a sample of PBMCs. These receptors all stem from a woman between 18 and 30 years old in good health and CMV-seropositive.

V gene TRBV5-1 combines with J gene TRBJ2-3, with D perhaps matching TRBD2 (6 bases). CDR3 length: 14 amino acids. In germline, CDR1 is SGHRS, CDR2 YFSETQ. V lost 4 bases, J lost 1 base, and 10 bases lay in between. The CDR3 here is CASSPRGGTDTQYF. As DNA, the CDR3 is TGCGCCAGCAGCCCGCGCGGGGGCACAGATACGCAGTATTTT.

The chain recombines TRBV10-1 with TRBJ2-1, with 8 bases that match TRBD2. Unmatched junction bases numbered 15, after V lost 6 bases and J lost 2 bases. This CDR3 region has 18 residues. CDR1 and CDR2 from the germline V gene are WNHNN and SYGVQD (reference sequence). As DNA, the CDR3 is TGCGCCAGCAGCGAAGTAGCGGGGTCTACCCTTGCCTACAATGAGCAGTTCTTC. The encoded protein is CASSEVAGSTLAYNEQFF.

This chain links TRBV7-8 with TRBJ2-1, with 8 nucleotides matching TRBD2. Per germline, CDR1 SGHVS and CDR2 FQNEAQ. Unmatched junction bases numbered 12, after V lost 1 base and J lost 10 bases. CDR3 length: 16 residues. DNA for the CDR3: TGTGCCAGCAGCTTAGTTCCAGCGGGGGCCGCAGGGGAGCAGTTCTTC. Amino acids: CASSLVPAGAAGEQFF.

This clone has a single count. V usage is TRBV11-2 and J usage is TRBJ2-7; 7 nucleotides match TRBD2. The CDR3 sequence is 15 residues long. Germline V gene lookup returns CDR1 SGHAT and CDR2 FQNNGV. V was pared by 5 bases and J by 7 bases, with 14 bases of the junction left unmatched. CDR3 sequence: CASSPRAGEFYEQYF. CDR3 in DNA: TGTGCCAGCAGCCCCCGGGCGGGGGAGTTCTATGAGCAGTACTTC.

This rearrangement joins TRBV19 to TRBJ2-1; possibly TRBD2 for D (6 bases). The CDR3 is 13 amino acids. In germline, CDR1 is LNHDA, CDR2 SQIVND (reference sequence). V was shortened by 5 bases and J by 10 bases, with 15 bases between the two germline ends. CDR3 sequence reads: CASSPGRGWEQFF. The CDR3, as DNA: TGTGCCAGTAGTCCAGGTCGGGGGTGGGAGCAGTTCTTC.

The rearrangement uses TRBV28 and TRBJ1-1; TRBD1 might be the D (5 bases). Trimming removed 5 bases from V and 5 bases from J, with 15 bases in between. Germline V gene data show CDR1 as MDHEN and CDR2 as SYDVKM. This CDR3 is built from 14 residues. CDR3: CASSTSGGGTEAFF. CDR3 nucleotide sequence: TGTGCCAGCAGTACCTCCGGGGGGGGGACTGAAGCTTTCTTT.

This clone was seen a few times. At one of its ends the junction is not consistent with the germline gene, which may arise from a read error. This chain uses TRBV11-3 with TRBJ1-1; D might be TRBD1 (6 bases). The CDR3 spans 10 residues. Per germline, CDR1 SGHNT and CDR2 YENEEA. The CDR3 is CASSFPGGRF. The DNA for the CDR3 is TGTGCCAGCAGCTTCCCGGGGGGCAGATTT.

The chain has TRBV5-1 and TRBJ1-2; D unclear. Germline V gene data show CDR1 as SGHRS and CDR2 as YFSETQ. This CDR3 comprises 13 residues. Deletions cut 0 bases from V and 8 bases from J, with 11 bases between. The CDR3 reads CASSLDLPQGYTF. The CDR3 region has the DNA TGCGCCAGCAGCTTGGATCTTCCGCAGGGCTACACCTTC.

The rearrangement links TRBV6-1 to TRBJ1-3; D is uncertain. This CDR3 has 15 residues. The V end lost 6 bases, the J end lost 1 base, and 13 bases lay between the germline ends. Per the germline V gene, CDR1 is MNHNS and CDR2 is SASEGT. The DNA for the CDR3 is TGTGCCAGCAGCCCTAGACTTGTATCTGGAAACACCATATATTTT. Translation gives CASSPRLVSGNTIYF.

J is TRBJ2-6 and V is TRBV13; possible D gene TRBD2, 7 bases. This CDR3 has 19 residues. Germline CDR1 PRHDT, CDR2 FYEKMQ (reference sequence). The ends were cut back, 5 bases at V and 2 bases at J, with 22 bases in the middle. In nucleotides, the CDR3 is TGTGCCAGCAGCACTCTTGGGAGGGGGAGAGATACTGGGGCCAACGTCCTGACTTTC. This codes for CASSTLGRGRDTGANVLTF.